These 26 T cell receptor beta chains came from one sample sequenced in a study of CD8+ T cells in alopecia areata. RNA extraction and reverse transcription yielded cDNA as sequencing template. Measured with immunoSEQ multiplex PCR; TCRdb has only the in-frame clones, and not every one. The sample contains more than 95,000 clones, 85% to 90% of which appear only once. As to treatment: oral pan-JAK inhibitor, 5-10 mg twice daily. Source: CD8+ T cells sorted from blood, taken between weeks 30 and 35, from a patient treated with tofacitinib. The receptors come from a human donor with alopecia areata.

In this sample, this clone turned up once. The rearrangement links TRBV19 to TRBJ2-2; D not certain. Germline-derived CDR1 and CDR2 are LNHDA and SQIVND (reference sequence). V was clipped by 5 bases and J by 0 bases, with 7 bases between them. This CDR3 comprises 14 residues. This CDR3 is CASSYGPNTGELFF. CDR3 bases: TGTGCCAGTAGTTACGGGCCGAACACCGGGGAGCTGTTTTTT. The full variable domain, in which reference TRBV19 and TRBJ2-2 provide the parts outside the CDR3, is DGGITQSPKYLFRKEGQNVTLSCEQNLNHDAMYWYRQDPGQGLRLIYYSQIVNDFQKGDIAEGYSVSREKKESFPLTVTSAQKNPTAFYLCASSYGPNTGELFFGEGSRLTVL.

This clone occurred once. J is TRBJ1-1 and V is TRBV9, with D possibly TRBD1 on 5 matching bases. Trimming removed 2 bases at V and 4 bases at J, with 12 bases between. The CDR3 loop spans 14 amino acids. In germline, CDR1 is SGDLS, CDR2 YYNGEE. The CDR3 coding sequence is TGTGCCAGCAGCGTTGGGGGGGTTGGCACTGAAGCTTTCTTT. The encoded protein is CASSVGGVGTEAFF.

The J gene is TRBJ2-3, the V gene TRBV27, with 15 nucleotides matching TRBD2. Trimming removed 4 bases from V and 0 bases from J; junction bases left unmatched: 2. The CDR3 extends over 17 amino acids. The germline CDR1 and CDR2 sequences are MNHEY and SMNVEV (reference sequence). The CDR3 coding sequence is TGTGCCAGCAGTTCGGGGACTAGCGGGGGGAGCACAGATACGCAGTATTTT. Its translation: CASSSGTSGGSTDTQYF.

The CDR3 nucleotides read TGTGCCAGCAGCTCAGAGGTTCGTCAGGGCTACGAGCAGTACTTC. It is translated as CASSSEVRQGYEQYF. The chain recombines TRBV7-9 with TRBJ2-7, with D possibly TRBD1 on 5 matching bases. V lost 4 bases and J 3 bases, leaving 16 bases between the germline ends. Germline V gene data show CDR1 as SEHNR and CDR2 as FQNEAQ (reference sequence). CDR3 length equals 15 residues.

The CDR3 protein is CASSLVGRGHVGQFF. The CDR3 region has the DNA TGTGCCAGCAGCTTAGTAGGGCGGGGGCATGTGGGGCAGTTCTTC. This chain links TRBV11-2 with TRBJ2-1; possibly TRBD2 for D (7 bases). The CDR3 is 15 residues long. V was pared by 1 base and J by 12 bases, with 19 bases between. Germline-derived CDR1 and CDR2 are SGHAT and FQNNGV.

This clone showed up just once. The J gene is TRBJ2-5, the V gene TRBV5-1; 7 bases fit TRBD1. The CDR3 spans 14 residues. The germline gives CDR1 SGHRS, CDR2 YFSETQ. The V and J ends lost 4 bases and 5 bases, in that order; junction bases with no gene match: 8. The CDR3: CASSVGQSSETQYF. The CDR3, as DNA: TGCGCCAGCAGCGTGGGACAGTCAAGTGAGACCCAGTACTTC.

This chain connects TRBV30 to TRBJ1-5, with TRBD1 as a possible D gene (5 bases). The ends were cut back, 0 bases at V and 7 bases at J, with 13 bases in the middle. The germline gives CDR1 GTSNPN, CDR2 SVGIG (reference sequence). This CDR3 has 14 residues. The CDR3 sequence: CAWSVGQGSQPQHF. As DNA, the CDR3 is TGTGCCTGGAGTGTTGGTCAGGGAAGCCAGCCCCAGCATTTT. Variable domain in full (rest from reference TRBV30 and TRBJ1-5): SQTIHQWPATLVQPVGSPLSLECTVEGTSNPNLYWYRQAAGRGLQLLFYSVGIGQISSEVPQNLSASRPQDRQFILSSKKLLLSDSGFYLCAWSVGQGSQPQHFGDGTRLSIL.

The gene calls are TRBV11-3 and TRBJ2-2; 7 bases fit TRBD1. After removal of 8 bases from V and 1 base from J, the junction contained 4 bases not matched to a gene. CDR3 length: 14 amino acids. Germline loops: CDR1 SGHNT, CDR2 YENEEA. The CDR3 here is CASADRKNTGELFF. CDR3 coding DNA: TGTGCCAGCGCGGACAGGAAGAACACCGGGGAGCTGTTTTTT.

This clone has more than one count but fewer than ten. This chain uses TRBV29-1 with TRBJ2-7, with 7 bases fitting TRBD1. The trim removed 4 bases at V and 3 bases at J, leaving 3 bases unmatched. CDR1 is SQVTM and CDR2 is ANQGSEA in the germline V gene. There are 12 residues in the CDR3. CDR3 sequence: CSVVAGGYEQYF. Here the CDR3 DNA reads TGCAGCGTTGTCGCAGGGGGCTACGAGCAGTACTTC.

This CDR3 is CASSSTMGQAVDEQYF. The CDR3, as DNA: TGTGCCAGCAGCTCTACCATGGGACAGGCCGTGGACGAGCAGTACTTC. J is TRBJ2-7 and V is TRBV7-9; 8 positions agree with TRBD1. The germline V gene has CDR1 SEHNR and CDR2 FQNEAQ (reference sequence). The CDR3 consists of 16 residues. The trim removed 4 bases at V and 5 bases at J, leaving 13 bases unmatched.

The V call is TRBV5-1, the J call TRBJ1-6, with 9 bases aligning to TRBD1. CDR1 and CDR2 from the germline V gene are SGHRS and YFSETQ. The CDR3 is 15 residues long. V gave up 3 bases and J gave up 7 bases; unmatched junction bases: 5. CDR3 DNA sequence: TGCGCCAGCAGCTCGTCCGGACAGGGGAATTCACCCCTCCACTTT. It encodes CASSSSGQGNSPLHF.

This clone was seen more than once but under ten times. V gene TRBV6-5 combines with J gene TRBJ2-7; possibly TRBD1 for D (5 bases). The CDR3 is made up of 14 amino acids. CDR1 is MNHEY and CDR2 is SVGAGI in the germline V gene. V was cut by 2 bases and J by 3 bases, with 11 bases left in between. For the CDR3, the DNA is TGTGCCAGCAGTTACCGCGACAGAAGCTACGAGCAGTACTTC. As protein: CASSYRDRSYEQYF.

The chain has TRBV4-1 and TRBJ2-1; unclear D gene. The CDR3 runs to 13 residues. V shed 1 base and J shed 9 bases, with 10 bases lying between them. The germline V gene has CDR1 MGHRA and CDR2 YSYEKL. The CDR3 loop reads CASSQGTAREQFF. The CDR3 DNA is TGCGCCAGCAGCCAAGGTACAGCTCGTGAGCAGTTCTTC.

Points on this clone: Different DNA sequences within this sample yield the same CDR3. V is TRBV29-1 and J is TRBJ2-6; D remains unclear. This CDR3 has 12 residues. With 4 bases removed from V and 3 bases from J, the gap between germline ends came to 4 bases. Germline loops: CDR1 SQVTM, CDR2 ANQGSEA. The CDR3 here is CSVALGANVLTF. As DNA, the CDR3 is TGCAGCGTTGCTCTTGGGGCCAACGTCCTGACTTTC. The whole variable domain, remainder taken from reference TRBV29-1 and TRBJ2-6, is SAVISQKPSRDICQRGTSLTIQCQVDSQVTMMFWYRQQPGQSLTLIATANQGSEATYESGFVIDKFPISRPNLTFSTLTVSNMSPEDSSIYLCSVALGANVLTFGAGSRLTVL.

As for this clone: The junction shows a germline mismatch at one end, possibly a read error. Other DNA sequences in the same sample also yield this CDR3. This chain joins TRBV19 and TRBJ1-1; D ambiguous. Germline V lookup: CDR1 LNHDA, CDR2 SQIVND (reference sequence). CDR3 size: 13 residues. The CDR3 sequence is CASSPSLNTEAFF. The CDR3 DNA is TGCGCCAGTAGTCCCAGCCTAAACACTGAAGCTTTCTTT.

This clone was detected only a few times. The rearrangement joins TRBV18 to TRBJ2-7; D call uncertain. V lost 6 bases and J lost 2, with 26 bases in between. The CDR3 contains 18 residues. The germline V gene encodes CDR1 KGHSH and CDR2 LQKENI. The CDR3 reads CASSQKLLRNTLTYEQYF. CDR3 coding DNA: TGTGCCAGCTCCCAGAAACTACTAAGAAACACCCTAACCTACGAGCAGTACTTC.

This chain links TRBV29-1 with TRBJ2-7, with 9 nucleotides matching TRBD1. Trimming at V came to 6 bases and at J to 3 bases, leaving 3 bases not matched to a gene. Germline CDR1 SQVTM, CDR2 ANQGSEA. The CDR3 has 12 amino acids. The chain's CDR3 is CSVGQGSYEQYF. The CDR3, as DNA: TGCAGCGTAGGACAGGGGAGCTACGAGCAGTACTTC.

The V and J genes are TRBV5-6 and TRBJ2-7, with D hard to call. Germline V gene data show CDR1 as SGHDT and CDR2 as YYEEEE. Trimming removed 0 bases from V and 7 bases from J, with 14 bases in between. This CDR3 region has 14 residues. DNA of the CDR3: TGTGCCAGCAGCTTGGGACACGAACTACGTGAGCAGTACTTC. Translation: CASSLGHELREQYF.

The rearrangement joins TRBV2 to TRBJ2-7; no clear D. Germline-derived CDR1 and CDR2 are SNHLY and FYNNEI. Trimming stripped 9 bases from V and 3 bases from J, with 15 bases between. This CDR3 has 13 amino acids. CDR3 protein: CARRAPASYEQYF. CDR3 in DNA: TGTGCCAGACGGGCCCCTGCCAGCTACGAGCAGTACTTC.

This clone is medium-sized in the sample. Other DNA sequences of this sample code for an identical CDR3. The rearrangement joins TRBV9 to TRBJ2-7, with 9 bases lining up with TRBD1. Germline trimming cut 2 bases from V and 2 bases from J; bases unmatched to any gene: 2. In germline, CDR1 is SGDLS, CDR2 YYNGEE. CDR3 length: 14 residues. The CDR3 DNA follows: TGTGCCAGCAGCGTTGGACAGGGGACCTACGAGCAGTACTTC. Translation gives CASSVGQGTYEQYF.

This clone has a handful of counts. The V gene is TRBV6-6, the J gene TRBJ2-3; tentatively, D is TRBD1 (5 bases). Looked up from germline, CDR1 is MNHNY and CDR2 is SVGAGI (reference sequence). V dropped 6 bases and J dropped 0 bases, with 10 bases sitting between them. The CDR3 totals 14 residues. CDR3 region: CASSQGASTDTQYF. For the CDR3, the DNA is TGTGCCAGCAGCCAGGGTGCTAGCACAGATACGCAGTATTTT.

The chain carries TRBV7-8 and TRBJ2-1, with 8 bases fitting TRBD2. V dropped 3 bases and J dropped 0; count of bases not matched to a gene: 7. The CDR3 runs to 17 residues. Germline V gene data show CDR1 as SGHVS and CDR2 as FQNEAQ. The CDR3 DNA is TGTGCCAGCAGCTTCACTAGCGGATTAAGCTCCTACAATGAGCAGTTCTTC. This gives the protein CASSFTSGLSSYNEQFF.

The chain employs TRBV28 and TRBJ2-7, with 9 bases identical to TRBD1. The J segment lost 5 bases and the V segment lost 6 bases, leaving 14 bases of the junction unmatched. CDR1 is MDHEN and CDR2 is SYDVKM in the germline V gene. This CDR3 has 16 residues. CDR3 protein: CASRPGTGYREDEQYF. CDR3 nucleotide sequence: TGTGCCAGCAGACCGGGGACAGGGTATCGGGAAGACGAGCAGTACTTC.

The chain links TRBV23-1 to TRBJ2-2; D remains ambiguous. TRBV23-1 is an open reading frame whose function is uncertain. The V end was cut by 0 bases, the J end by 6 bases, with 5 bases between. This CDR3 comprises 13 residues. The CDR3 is CASSQSGSGELFF. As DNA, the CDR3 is TGCGCCAGCAGTCAATCGGGATCCGGGGAGCTGTTTTTT.

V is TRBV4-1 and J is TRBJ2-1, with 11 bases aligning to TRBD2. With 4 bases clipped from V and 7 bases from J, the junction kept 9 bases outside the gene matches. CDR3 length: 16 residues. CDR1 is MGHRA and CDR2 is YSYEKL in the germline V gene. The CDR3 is CASSPLLAGARNEQFF. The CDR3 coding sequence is TGCGCCAGCAGCCCGCTACTAGCGGGAGCTCGGAATGAGCAGTTCTTC.

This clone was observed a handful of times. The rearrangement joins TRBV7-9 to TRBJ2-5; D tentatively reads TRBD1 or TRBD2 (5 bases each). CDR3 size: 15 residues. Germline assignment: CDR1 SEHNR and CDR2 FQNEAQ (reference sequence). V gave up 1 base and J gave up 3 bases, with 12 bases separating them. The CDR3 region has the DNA TGTGCCAGCAGCTTAGTGGCTGGGGGAGAAGAGACCCAGTACTTC. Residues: CASSLVAGGEETQYF.